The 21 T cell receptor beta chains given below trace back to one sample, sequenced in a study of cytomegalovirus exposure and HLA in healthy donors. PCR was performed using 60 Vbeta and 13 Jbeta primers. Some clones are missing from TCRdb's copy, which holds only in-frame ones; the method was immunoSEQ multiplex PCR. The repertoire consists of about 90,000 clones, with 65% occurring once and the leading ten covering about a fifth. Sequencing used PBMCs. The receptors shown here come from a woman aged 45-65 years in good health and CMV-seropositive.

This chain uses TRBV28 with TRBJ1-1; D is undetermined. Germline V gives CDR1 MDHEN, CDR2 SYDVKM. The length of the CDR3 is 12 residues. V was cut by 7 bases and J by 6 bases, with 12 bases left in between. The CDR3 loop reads CASTPRGSEAFF. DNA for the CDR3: TGTGCCAGCACCCCGAGAGGGTCTGAAGCTTTCTTT.

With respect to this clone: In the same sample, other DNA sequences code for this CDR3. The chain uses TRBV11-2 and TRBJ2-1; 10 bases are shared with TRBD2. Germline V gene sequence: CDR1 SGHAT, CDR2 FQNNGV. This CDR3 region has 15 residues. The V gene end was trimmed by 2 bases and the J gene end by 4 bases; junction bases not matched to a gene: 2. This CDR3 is CASSLRTSGYNEQFF. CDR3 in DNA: TGTGCCAGCAGCTTAAGGACTAGCGGTTACAATGAGCAGTTCTTC.

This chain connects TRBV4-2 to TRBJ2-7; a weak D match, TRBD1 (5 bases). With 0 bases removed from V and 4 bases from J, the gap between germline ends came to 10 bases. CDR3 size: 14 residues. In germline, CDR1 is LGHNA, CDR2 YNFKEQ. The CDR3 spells CASSQDSQGYEQYF. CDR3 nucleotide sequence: TGTGCCAGCAGCCAAGACAGTCAGGGTTACGAGCAGTACTTC.

The CDR3 nucleotides read TGCGCCAGCAGCAGAAACCTCGACACGAACACCGGGGAGCTGTTTTTT. Its translation: CASSRNLDTNTGELFF. The chain couples TRBV5-1 to TRBJ2-2; D ambiguous. Trimming shortened V by 4 bases and J by 0 bases, and 13 bases separated the two germline ends. The CDR3 consists of 16 residues. Germline V CDR1 and CDR2: SGHRS, YFSETQ.

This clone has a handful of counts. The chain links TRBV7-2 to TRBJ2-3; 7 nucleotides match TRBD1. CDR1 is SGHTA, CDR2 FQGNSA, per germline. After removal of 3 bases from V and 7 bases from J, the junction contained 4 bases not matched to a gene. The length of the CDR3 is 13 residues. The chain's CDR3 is CASSFDRANTQYF. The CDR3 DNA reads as TGTGCCAGCAGCTTCGACAGGGCAAATACGCAGTATTTT.

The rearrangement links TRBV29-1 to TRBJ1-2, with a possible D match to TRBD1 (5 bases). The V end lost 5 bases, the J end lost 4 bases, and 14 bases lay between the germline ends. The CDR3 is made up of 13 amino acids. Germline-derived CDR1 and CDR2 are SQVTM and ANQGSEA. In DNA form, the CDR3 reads TGCAGCGTTTTCGCAGGGCAGGGCTATGGCTACACCTTC. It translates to CSVFAGQGYGYTF.

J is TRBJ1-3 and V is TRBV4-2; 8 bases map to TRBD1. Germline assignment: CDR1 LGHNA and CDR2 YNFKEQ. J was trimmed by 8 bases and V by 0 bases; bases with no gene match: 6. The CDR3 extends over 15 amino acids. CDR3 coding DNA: TGTGCCAGCAGCCAAGATCATACAGGGGGAGACACCATATATTTT. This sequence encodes CASSQDHTGGDTIYF.

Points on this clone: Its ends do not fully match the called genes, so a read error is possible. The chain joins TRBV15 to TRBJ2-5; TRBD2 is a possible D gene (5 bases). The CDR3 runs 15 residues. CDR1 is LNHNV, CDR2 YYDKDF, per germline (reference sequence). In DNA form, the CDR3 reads TGTGCCACCAGCAGGGACTCCCTACCCGGAGAGGCCCAGTACTTC. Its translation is CATSRDSLPGEAQYF. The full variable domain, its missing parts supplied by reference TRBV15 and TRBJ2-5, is DAMVIQNPRYQVTQFGKPVTLSCSQTLNHNVMYWYQQKSSQAPKLLFHYYDKDFNNEADTPDNFQSRRPNTSFCFLDIRSPGLGDTAMYLCATSRDSLPGEAQYFGPGTRLLVL.

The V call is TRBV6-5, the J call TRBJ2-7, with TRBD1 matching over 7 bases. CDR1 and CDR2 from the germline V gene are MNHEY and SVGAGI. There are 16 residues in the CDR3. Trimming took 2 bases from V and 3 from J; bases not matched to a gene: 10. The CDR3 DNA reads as TGTGCCAGCAGTTACGGATCCGGGACAGACTACTACGAGCAGTACTTC. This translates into CASSYGSGTDYYEQYF.

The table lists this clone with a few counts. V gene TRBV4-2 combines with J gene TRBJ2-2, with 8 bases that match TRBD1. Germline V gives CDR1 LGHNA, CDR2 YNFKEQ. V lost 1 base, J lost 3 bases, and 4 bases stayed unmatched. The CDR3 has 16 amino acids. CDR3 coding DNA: TGTGCCAGCAGCCAAGGGCCGGGACAGGACACCGGGGAGCTGTTTTTT. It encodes CASSQGPGQDTGELFF.

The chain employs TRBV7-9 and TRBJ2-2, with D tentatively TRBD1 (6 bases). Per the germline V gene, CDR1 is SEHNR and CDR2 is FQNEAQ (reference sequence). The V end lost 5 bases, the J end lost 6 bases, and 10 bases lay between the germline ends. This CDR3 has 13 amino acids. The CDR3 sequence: CASSHGQSGELFF. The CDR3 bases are TGTGCCAGCAGCCACGGACAGTCCGGGGAGCTGTTTTTT. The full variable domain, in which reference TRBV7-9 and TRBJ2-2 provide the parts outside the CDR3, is DTGVSQNPRHKITKRGQNVTFRCDPISEHNRLYWYRQTLGQGPEFLTYFQNEAQLEKSRLLSDRFSAERPKGSFSTLEIQRTEQGDSAMYLCASSHGQSGELFFGEGSRLTVL.

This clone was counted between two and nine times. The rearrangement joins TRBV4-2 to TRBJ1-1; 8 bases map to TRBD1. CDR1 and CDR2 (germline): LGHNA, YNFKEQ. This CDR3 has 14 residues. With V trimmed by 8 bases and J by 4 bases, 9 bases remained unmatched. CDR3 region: CASQTGGPSTEAFF. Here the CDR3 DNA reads TGTGCCAGCCAAACAGGGGGTCCGAGCACTGAAGCTTTCTTT.

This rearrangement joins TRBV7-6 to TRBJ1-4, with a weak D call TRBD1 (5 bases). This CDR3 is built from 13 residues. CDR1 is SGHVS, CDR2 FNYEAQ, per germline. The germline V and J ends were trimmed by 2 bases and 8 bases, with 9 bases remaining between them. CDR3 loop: CASSLQGYEKLFF. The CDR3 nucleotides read TGTGCCAGCAGCTTACAGGGATACGAAAAACTGTTTTTT.

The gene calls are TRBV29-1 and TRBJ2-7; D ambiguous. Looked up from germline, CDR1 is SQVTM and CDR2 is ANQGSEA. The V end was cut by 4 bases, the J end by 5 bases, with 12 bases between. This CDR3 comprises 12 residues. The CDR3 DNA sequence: TGCAGCGTTGGTTCTGGAGTTCACGAGCAGTACTTC. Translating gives CSVGSGVHEQYF.

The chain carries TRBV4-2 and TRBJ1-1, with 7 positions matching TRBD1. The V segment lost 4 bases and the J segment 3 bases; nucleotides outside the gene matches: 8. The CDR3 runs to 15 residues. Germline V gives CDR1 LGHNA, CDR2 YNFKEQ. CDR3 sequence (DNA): TGTGCCAGCAGCCCGGGACAGAATTCCTACACTGAAGCTTTCTTT. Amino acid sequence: CASSPGQNSYTEAFF.

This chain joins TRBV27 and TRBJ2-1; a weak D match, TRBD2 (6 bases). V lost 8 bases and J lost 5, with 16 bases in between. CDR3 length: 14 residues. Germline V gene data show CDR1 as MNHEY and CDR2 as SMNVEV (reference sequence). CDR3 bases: TGTGCCAGCCGGGAGCCATGGGCGCACAATGAGCAGTTCTTC. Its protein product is CASREPWAHNEQFF.

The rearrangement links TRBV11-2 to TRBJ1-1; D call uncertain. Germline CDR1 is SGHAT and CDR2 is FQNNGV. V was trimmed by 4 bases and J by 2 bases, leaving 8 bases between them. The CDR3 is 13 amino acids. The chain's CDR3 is CASSSDFNTEAFF. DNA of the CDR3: TGTGCCAGCAGCTCGGACTTTAACACTGAAGCTTTCTTT.

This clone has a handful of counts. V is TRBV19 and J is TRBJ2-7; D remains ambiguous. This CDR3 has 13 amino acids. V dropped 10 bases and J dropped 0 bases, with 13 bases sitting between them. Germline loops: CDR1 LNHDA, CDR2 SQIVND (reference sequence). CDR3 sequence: CATGGYSSYEQYF. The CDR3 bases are TGTGCCACCGGTGGGTACAGCTCCTACGAGCAGTACTTC.

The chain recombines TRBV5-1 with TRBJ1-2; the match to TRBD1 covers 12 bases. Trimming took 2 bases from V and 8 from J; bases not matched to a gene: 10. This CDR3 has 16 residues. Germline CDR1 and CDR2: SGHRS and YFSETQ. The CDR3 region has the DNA TGCGCCAGCAGCTTTAATCCGGGACAGGGGGCAGGGGGCTACACCTTC. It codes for CASSFNPGQGAGGYTF.

CDR3 nucleotides: TGTGCCAGCAGCCTTAATGCCTTTGGACAGGGAGGGGGACAAGAGACCCAGTACTTC. Residues: CASSLNAFGQGGGQETQYF. The chain is built from TRBV7-2 and TRBJ2-5; D might be TRBD1 (8 bases). This CDR3 is built from 19 residues. In germline, CDR1 is SGHTA, CDR2 FQGNSA. The germline V and J ends were trimmed by 5 bases and 2 bases, with 27 bases remaining between them. The full variable domain, completed using reference TRBV7-2 and TRBJ2-5, is GAGVSQSPSNKVTEKGKDVELRCDPISGHTALYWYRQSLGQGLEFLIYFQGNSAPDKSGLPSDRFSAERTGGSVSTLTIQRTQQEDSAVYLCASSLNAFGQGGGQETQYFGPGTRLLVL.

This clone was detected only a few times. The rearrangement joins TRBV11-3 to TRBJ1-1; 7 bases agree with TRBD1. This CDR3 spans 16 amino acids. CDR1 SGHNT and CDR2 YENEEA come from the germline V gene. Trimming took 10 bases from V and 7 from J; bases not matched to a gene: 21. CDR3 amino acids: CANPSPGTVTWGEAFF. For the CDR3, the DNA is TGTGCCAACCCTTCCCCCGGGACAGTGACCTGGGGTGAAGCTTTCTTT.